These 10 T cell receptor beta chains originate from one sample sequenced in a study of Graves' ophthalmopathy and Graves' hyperthyroidism. CDR3 regions of TCR beta were amplified from RNA transcripts. The first round was an RT-PCR with HTBI primers, and the second round was a multiplex PCR. TCRdb itself ran the multiplex PCR reads through MiXCR, one entry per CDR3 protein. The table has about 640,000 distinct CDR3 sequences, about 41% seen once. Sequenced sample: peripheral blood. The receptors shown here come from an adult man with Graves' ophthalmopathy.

This clonotype was recorded a few times. The J gene is TRBJ1-1, the V gene TRBV4-2; 7 positions agree with TRBD1. Germline V gene sequence: CDR1 LGHNA, CDR2 YNFKEQ. The CDR3 is 14 residues long. The V segment lost 3 bases and the J segment 7 bases; nucleotides outside the gene matches: 8. The CDR3 loop reads CASSQRQGGGEAFF. The CDR3 DNA is TGTGCCAGCAGCCAGAGACAGGGTGGGGGTGAAGCTTTCTTT.

Notes on this clonotype: Just one base apart from a much larger clone, this may be a read error. The chain is built from TRBV7-9 and TRBJ2-7; 8 bases align to TRBD1. This CDR3 spans 15 amino acids. The germline gives CDR1 SEHNR, CDR2 FQNEAQ (reference sequence). As DNA, the CDR3 is TGTGTCAGCAACTCCCCCGGGACAGGAAACTACGAGCAGTACTTC. It codes for CVSNSPGTGNYEQYF.

This clonotype has only a few counts. The chain carries TRBV27 and TRBJ1-4, with D hard to call. Germline V lookup: CDR1 MNHEY, CDR2 SMNVEV (reference sequence). This CDR3 has 13 amino acids. V lost 6 bases and J lost 10, with 15 bases in between. The CDR3 DNA follows: TGTGCCAGCAGCCTACCCTTCGGAGGAAAACTGTTTTTT. This codes for CASSLPFGGKLFF. Full variable domain (rest looked up from reference TRBV27 and TRBJ1-4): EAQVTQNPRYLITVTGKKLTVTCSQNMNHEYMSWYRQDPGLGLRQIYYSMNVEVTDKGDVPEGYKVSRKEKRNFPLILESPSPNQTSLYFCASSLPFGGKLFFGSGTQLSVL.

Only a few counts were recorded for this clonotype. The rearrangement uses TRBV20-1 and TRBJ2-5; D perhaps matches TRBD1 (6 bases). The CDR3 extends over 17 amino acids. V lost 5 bases and J lost 4, with 26 bases in between. Germline CDR1 DFQATT, CDR2 SNEGSKA (reference sequence). The CDR3 coding sequence is TGCAGTGCTTCACCTACTTGGGGCAGGGGAGAGAGAGAGACCCAGTACTTC. This sequence encodes CSASPTWGRGERETQYF.

This clonotype came up many times. This chain joins TRBV7-9 and TRBJ1-2, with D tentatively TRBD1 (5 bases). Germline values: CDR1 SEHNR, CDR2 FQNEAQ (reference sequence). This CDR3 is 15 amino acids long. With 1 base removed from V and 4 bases from J, the gap between germline ends came to 13 bases. DNA for the CDR3: TGTGCCAGCAGCTTAGGGGGGGGACGGAGCTATGGCTACACCTTC. Its translation is CASSLGGGRSYGYTF. The full variable domain, its missing parts supplied by reference TRBV7-9 and TRBJ1-2, is DTGVSQNPRHKITKRGQNVTFRCDPISEHNRLYWYRQTLGQGPEFLTYFQNEAQLEKSRLLSDRFSAERPKGSFSTLEIQRTEQGDSAMYLCASSLGGGRSYGYTFGSGTRLTVV.

The rearrangement joins TRBV10-3 to TRBJ1-6, with 9 bases matching TRBD1. Germline values: CDR1 ENHRY, CDR2 SYGVKD. Trimming at V came to 7 bases and at J to 6 bases, leaving 10 bases not matched to a gene. This CDR3 is 16 amino acids long. The CDR3 sequence: CAINTGGGTLNSPLHF. The CDR3 DNA is TGTGCCATCAATACAGGGGGCGGCACGCTTAATTCACCCCTCCACTTT.

As concerns this clonotype: This may stem from a read error, because a much larger clone lies one nucleotide away. V gene TRBV20-1 combines with J gene TRBJ1-2; TRBD1 is a possible D gene (5 bases). This CDR3 is 16 amino acids long. The V gene lost 3 bases and the J gene lost 5 bases, with 22 bases spanning the gap. Looked up from germline, CDR1 is DFQATT and CDR2 is SNEGSKA (reference sequence). CDR3 sequence reads: CSASNLRQPSGYGYTF. In DNA form, the CDR3 reads TGCAGTGCTAGCAACCTCAGACAGCCCTCTGGGTATGGCTACACCTTC.

This clonotype was counted many times. The chain joins TRBV2 to TRBJ2-5; D uncertain. Germline V CDR1 and CDR2: SNHLY, FYNNEI. This CDR3 is built from 12 residues. V dropped 6 bases and J dropped 1 base, with 6 bases sitting between them. The CDR3 DNA reads as TGTGCCAGCAGCCAGTTCCAAGAGACCCAGTACTTC. Its translation: CASSQFQETQYF.

The CDR3 nucleotides read TGCAGTGCTAGAGAGCCGGGGGCAGGGACTGAAGCTTTCTTT. It is translated as CSAREPGAGTEAFF. The chain couples TRBV20-1 to TRBJ1-1, with D perhaps matching TRBD1 (6 bases). The germline gives CDR1 DFQATT, CDR2 SNEGSKA (reference sequence). CDR3 length: 14 residues. V was trimmed by 0 bases and J by 5 bases, leaving 13 bases between them.

This clonotype was observed a few times. J is TRBJ1-1 and V is TRBV5-1; 10 bases are a match to TRBD1. Germline lookup yields CDR1 SGHRS and CDR2 YFSETQ. The CDR3 is 16 amino acids. J was trimmed by 5 bases and V by 4 bases; bases with no gene match: 11. This chain's CDR3 is CASSPRTGGGMTEAFF. The CDR3 nucleotides read TGCGCCAGCAGCCCGCGGACAGGGGGAGGGATGACTGAAGCTTTCTTT.